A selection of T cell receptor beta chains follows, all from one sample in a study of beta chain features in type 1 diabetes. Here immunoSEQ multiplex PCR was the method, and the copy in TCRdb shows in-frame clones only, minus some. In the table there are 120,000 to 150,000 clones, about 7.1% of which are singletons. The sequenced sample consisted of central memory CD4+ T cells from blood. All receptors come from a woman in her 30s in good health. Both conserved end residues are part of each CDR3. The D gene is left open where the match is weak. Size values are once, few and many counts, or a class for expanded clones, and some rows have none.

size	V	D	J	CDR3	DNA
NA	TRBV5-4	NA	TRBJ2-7	CASSSRDTLVEQYF	TGTGCCAGCAGCTCTCGGGACACCCTTGTCGAGCAGTACTTC
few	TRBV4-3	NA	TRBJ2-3	CASSHLWRAESTDTQYF	TGCGCCAGCAGCCACCTGTGGAGGGCTGAAAGCACAGATACGCAGTATTTT
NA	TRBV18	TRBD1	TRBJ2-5	CASSPGTGGGQETQYF	TGTGCCAGCTCACCCGGAACAGGGGGCGGCCAAGAGACCCAGTACTTC
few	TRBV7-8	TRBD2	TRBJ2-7	CASSLRRAGGPYEQYF	TGTGCCAGCAGCTTACGTCGAGCGGGGGGACCCTACGAGCAGTACTTC
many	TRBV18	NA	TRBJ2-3	CASSVSTDTQYF	TGTGCCAGCTCCGTCAGCACAGATACGCAGTATTTT
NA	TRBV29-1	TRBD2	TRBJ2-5	CSVVPGLAGGPVQETQYF	TGCAGCGTGGTCCCGGGACTAGCGGGAGGTCCCGTCCAAGAGACCCAGTACTTC
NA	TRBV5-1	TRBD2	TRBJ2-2	CASSGRSGTDTGELFF	TGCGCCAGCAGCGGTAGGAGCGGGACTGACACCGGGGAGCTGTTTTTT
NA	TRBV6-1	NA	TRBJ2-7	CASSDMASYEQYF	TGTGCCAGCAGTGACATGGCCTCCTACGAGCAGTACTTC
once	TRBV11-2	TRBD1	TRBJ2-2	CASSARDRVTGELFF	TGTGCCAGCAGCGCCCGGGACAGGGTTACCGGGGAGCTGTTTTTT
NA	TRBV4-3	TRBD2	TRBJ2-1	CASSPTSGGYNEQFF	TGCGCCAGCAGCCCTACTAGCGGGGGGTACAATGAGCAGTTCTTC
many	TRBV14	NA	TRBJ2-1	CASSQENRHNEQFF	TGTGCCAGCAGCCAAGAAAACAGACACAATGAGCAGTTCTTC
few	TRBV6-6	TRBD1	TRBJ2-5	CASSTPGTGRETQYF	TGTGCCAGCAGTACCCCCGGGACAGGGCGGGAGACCCAGTACTTC
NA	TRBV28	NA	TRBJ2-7	CASETDSLPSYEQYF	TGTGCCAGCGAAACTGACAGTCTACCATCCTACGAGCAGTACTTC
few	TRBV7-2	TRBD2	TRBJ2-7	CASSAKRGEQYF	TGTGCCAGCAGCGCCAAGCGGGGCGAGCAGTACTTC
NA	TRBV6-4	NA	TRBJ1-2	CASSATANYGYTF	TGTGCCAGCAGCGCGACAGCTAACTATGGCTACACCTTC
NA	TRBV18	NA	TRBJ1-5	CASSPSRDNQPQHF	TGTGCCAGCTCACCATCACGGGACAATCAGCCCCAGCATTTT
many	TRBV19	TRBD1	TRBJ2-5	CASSTTDRREETQYF	TGTGCCAGTAGTACGACGGACAGGAGAGAAGAGACCCAGTACTTC
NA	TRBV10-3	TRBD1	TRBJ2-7	CAISSGQGYEQYF	TGTGCCATCAGTTCTGGACAGGGGTACGAGCAGTACTTC
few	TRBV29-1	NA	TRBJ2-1	CSVNRQMNEQFF	TGCAGCGTTAACAGACAGATGAATGAGCAGTTCTTC
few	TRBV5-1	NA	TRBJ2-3	CASRGSGAWGDTQYF	TGCGCCAGCAGGGGTTCAGGGGCCTGGGGAGATACGCAGTATTTT
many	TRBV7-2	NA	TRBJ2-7	CASSLGSDNTYEQYF	TGTGCCAGCAGCTTAGGTTCCGACAACACCTACGAGCAGTACTTC
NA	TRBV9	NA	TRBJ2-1	CASSVVGERNEQFF	TGTGCCAGCAGCGTAGTGGGAGAAAGGAATGAGCAGTTCTTC
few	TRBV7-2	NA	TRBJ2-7	CASSLVASAQPYEQYF	TGTGCCAGCAGCTTAGTTGCTAGCGCACAACCCTACGAGCAGTACTTC
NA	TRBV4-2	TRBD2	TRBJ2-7	CASSQDVWRENYEQYF	TGTGCCAGCAGCCAAGATGTTTGGCGGGAGAACTACGAGCAGTACTTC
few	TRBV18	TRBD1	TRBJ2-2	CASSIRTGLNTGELFF	TGTGCCAGCTCGATACGGACAGGGCTGAACACCGGGGAGCTGTTTTTT
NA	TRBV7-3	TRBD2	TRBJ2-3	CASSNTPGLAIDTQYF	TGTGCCAGCAGCAACACCCCGGGACTAGCGATAGATACGCAGTATTTT
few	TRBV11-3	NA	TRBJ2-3	CASSLSGDTQYF	TGTGCCAGCAGCTTGTCGGGGGATACGCAGTATTTT
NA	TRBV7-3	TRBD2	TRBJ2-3	CASGTSGSRSDTQYF	TGTGCCAGCGGGACTAGCGGGAGTAGGTCAGATACGCAGTATTTT
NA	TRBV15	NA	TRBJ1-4	CATSREGGANEKLFF	TGTGCCACCAGCAGAGAAGGGGGTGCTAATGAAAAACTGTTTTTT
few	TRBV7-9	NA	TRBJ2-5	CASTDSQETQYF	TGTGCCAGCACGGACAGCCAAGAGACCCAGTACTTC
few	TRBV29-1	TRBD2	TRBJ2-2	CSVETSGSYNTGELFF	TGCAGCGTTGAGACTAGCGGGAGCTACAACACCGGGGAGCTGTTTTTT
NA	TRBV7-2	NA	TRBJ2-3	CASSMRRARTDTQYF	TGTGCCAGCAGTATGCGGAGGGCAAGAACAGATACGCAGTATTTT
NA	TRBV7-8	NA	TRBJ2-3	CASSLIRSTDTQYF	TGTGCCAGCAGCCTAATCCGATCGACAGATACGCAGTATTTT
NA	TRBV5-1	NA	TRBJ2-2	CASSLFGTNTGELFF	TGCGCCAGCAGCTTGTTCGGGACGAACACCGGGGAGCTGTTTTTT
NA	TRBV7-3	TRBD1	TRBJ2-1	CASSLNLLGQGEQFF	TGTGCCAGCAGCCTAAACCTACTCGGACAGGGCGAGCAGTTCTTC